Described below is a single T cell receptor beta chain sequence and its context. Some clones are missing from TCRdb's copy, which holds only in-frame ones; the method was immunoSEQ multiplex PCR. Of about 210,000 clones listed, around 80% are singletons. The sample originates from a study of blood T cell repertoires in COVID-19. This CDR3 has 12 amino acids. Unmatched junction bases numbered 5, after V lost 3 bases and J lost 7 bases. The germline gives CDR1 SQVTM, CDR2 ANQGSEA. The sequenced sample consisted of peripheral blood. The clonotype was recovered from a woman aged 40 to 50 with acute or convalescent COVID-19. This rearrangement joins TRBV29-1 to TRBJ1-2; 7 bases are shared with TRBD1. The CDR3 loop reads CSVDQNRGGYTF. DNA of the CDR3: TGCAGCGTTGATCAAAACAGGGGTGGCTACACCTTC.